Below, one TCR beta chain is given with its context. No cognate antigen has been identified for it. Nothing much larger sits one base from this clone, and base qualities are not available. Receptor libraries were prepared by the immunoSEQ multiplex PCR assay. The multiplex PCR relied on a mix of 60 forward primers for TCR Vbeta segments and 13 reverse primers for TCR Jbeta segments. The CDR3 region of rearranged TCR beta genes was amplified from genomic DNA by a multiplex PCR assay. The Illumina HiSeq System was used to sequence the amplified TCR beta libraries as 87-base-pair reads. On the study's bioinformatics: In a later analysis, tens of millions of unique TCR beta chains were counted across the approximately 640 repertoires, and roughly 11 million of these chains were shared by at least two donors. Raw reads were error-corrected and collapsed into unique sequences by a nearest-neighbor algorithm in which closely related sequences were merged to remove PCR and sequencing errors. V, D and J gene segments were assigned by aligning CDR3 sequences to IMGT reference sequences. For a sequence to be retained, at least a six-nucleotide match to both a V gene segment and a J gene segment was required. A rearrangement counted as productive if the CDR3 had no stop codons and remained in frame with V and J, and every other rearrangement counted as non-productive. Following IMGT convention, CDR3 was defined as the stretch from the second conserved V-encoded cysteine to the conserved J-encoded phenylalanine. The earlier analysis of roughly 590 of the donors excluded any sequence lacking an unambiguous match to a single V gene segment. An earlier analysis of fewer than 750 of the donors classified V segments as functional when productive rearrangements were above 56.7% and as segregating when the standard deviation between donors was above 5%. A statistical classification framework was developed to diagnose cytomegalovirus status using the catalog of TCR beta chain sequences. A later analysis assigned V and J genes by comparing TCR nucleotide sequences with IMGT/GENE-DB human TR gene sequences. Using the TCRdist pipeline, a later analysis assigned CDR3 sequences along with most-parsimonious VDJ recombination scenarios. In a later analysis, every TCR beta chain was defined by the combination of its CDR3 amino acid sequence and its V-gene family, and reads without a unique V-gene family were dropped. To address suspected cross-contamination and a sequencing artifact, a later analysis removed 592 highly shared, low-generation-probability nucleotide sequences. A later analysis calculated a clonal expansion index for each public chain from normalized within-repertoire ranks of inferred template counts. In a later analysis, generation probabilities were computed with a VDJ recombination model fitted to out-of-frame rearrangements, and the resulting probabilities were checked against IGoR. A later analysis scored TCR-TCR, TCR-HLA and TCR-CMV co-occurrence with hypergeometric tests, applying a repertoire-size bias correction to TCR pairs. In a later analysis, false discovery rates were estimated by permuting HLA or CMV assignments 20 times. In a later analysis, co-occurring TCRs were grouped with DBSCAN, and TCRdist sequence similarity was added when clustering was performed within HLA-allele-positive subsets. Repertoires with fewer than 30,000 or more than 120,000 public chains were left out of co-occurrence clustering, as were roughly five repertoires with anomalous nucleotide sharing. This immuneACCESS table, as held by TCRdb, lists in-frame sequences with V and J called but not all clones. Of the missing ones, under half trace to an unresolved V gene in checked studies; the others have no known cause. Clonal size and the V and J genes are those of that table, whereas D and trimming came from the DNA. The sample table lists around 150,000 clones, roughly three quarters of them with a count of one. The ten top clones hold roughly 7.1% of the sample.

V is cut back by 5 bases and J by 5 bases, with 2 bases in the junction unmatched. The germline V gene encodes CDR1 SEHNR and CDR2 FQNEAQ (reference sequence). The cysteine opens and the phenylalanine closes a CDR3 of 12 amino acids. Only the CDR3 DNA stays, 36 bases, in frame from base 1. This record comes from a study of cytomegalovirus exposure and HLA in healthy donors listed by TCRdb under 2017. The study in broad terms: An earlier analysis of approximately 640 of the donors reported more than 250 Gb of sequence data and some 120 million unique TCR beta sequences from some 180 million T cells. Among some 400 genotyped donors of the cohort, an average of around 250,000 unique TCR beta nucleotide sequences was sequenced per donor, of which roughly 17% were non-productive. All discovery cohort repertoires had been generated on a single sequencing platform. Class I and class II HLA loci were covered by the typing at four-digit resolution. The number of donors typed differed by locus, with about 629-640 for A, B, C, DRB1 and DQB1, roughly 520 for DQA1, 600 to 610 for DPA1, and approximately 470 for DPB1. An early release that covered some 630 HLA-typed donors contained around 300 gigabases of sequencing data and tens of millions of unique TCR sequences. Because of strong linkage in the cohort, roughly five DR-DQ haplotypes were treated as single units for association and clustering. The study profiled the T cell repertoires of 550 to 700 subjects by immunosequencing and related them to cytomegalovirus serostatus. The later analysis used no new phenotypic data to find candidate immune exposures, relying instead on TCR beta sequences and their occurrence across donors. Donor age, sex, ethnicity and CMV serostatus were compiled together with the repertoire data. To decide whether each TCR beta V gene segment behaved as functional or pseudogenic, an earlier analysis of fewer than 750 of the donors relied on high-throughput TCR beta sequencing. Along with the roughly 710-subject first cohort, a separate validation cohort of about 110 different subjects was used. Among the approximately 400 genotyped donors, approximately 81% belonged to the genetic ancestry cluster associated with self-reported Caucasian donors. To predict cytomegalovirus infection status, the study combined high-throughput TCR immunosequencing, statistical association of individual TCRs with disease status, and machine learning. A later genetic analysis took genome-wide SNP genotypes for about 55% of the 666 donors and used that subset as a discovery cohort. In a later analysis, previously published TCR beta repertoires from several hundred donors were re-analyzed and high-resolution HLA genotyping was added so that TCR occurrence patterns could be studied. The study was designed to test whether signatures of past pathogen exposure could be identified by cataloging public T cell receptors.

The cohort consisted of 600 to 750 healthy bone marrow donors. Cohort members were all nominally healthy when sampled, although unrecorded immune exposures were likely present. The donor was CMV seropositive and was included in the group of some 290 seropositive cohort members. A peripheral blood sample was provided by each donor, and peripheral blood mononuclear cells were used for TCR beta sequencing. Genomic DNA was extracted from the blood cell samples with the Qiagen DNeasy Blood Extraction Kit. Overall study outcomes, separate from this receptor: Linkage disequilibrium might explain the correlated functional status among segregating V segments, but an unknown experimental factor could not be excluded. Presence/absence analyses assumed roughly uniform sequencing depth across donors, an assumption that may not hold. In a later analysis, most CMV-associated TCR beta chains were found to appear HLA-restricted, with HLA associations seemingly driven largely by CMV exposure. Because counts were too low, seventeen rarely observed V segments, including chromosome 9 orphons, were left out of the earlier analysis of over 550 of the donors. The only immune exposure information available for the cohort was CMV serostatus. A further reported finding was that TCR beta sequences accurately predicted the HLA-A and HLA-B alleles for most subjects in the first cohort. A few of the identified cytomegalovirus-associated TCR beta chains were confirmed in vitro to be specific for cytomegalovirus antigens. While some public TCRs were present in many individuals, most TCR sequences turned up only very rarely across donors. According to a later genetic analysis, donors in an Asian-associated ancestry cluster had fewer N-insertions in productive TCRs than the roughly 700-donor mean. A later genetic analysis associated a missense DCLRE1C variant with V-gene and J-gene trimming of TCR beta chains, and an independent cohort replicated the association. This cohort had only TCR beta chains sequenced, and the lack of alpha or paired-chain data limited which features could be detected. Cytomegalovirus status was reported to be diagnosed by the classifier with high specificity and sensitivity in both the original and validation cohorts. A group of highly shared sequence variants was considered likely to be a technical artifact of the sequencing pipeline. In a later analysis, HLA-associated TCR beta chains showed more clonal expansion and lower generation probabilities than non-associated chains that were equally common. Because the 87-base-pair reads could not distinguish some IMGT-functional V segments, including TRBV6-2 and TRBV6-3, those segments were excluded. At a false discovery rate of 0.05, a later analysis linked around 17,000 TCR beta sequences to specific HLA alleles. In a later analysis, the rate of TCR association differed among HLA loci, with DRB1 alleles having the most associated TCRs and HLA-C alleles having the fewest. In the study, roughly 160 TCR beta chains were listed as associated with cytomegalovirus. Because HLA typing was unavailable for some donors at each locus, only the typed subset was used in association tests. The authors suggested that the approach could potentially be extended to other disease states and immunological phenotypes. In an earlier analysis of some 640 of the donors, most TCR beta V segments were observed in productive rearrangements about 87% or about 30% of the time, broadly matching IMGT annotations. When HLA alleles, especially DR and DQ, strongly co-occurred, attributing TCR associations to individual alleles was difficult. In a later analysis, several top co-occurrence clusters were reported to appear linked to parvovirus B19, influenza, CMV and Epstein-Barr virus.

The sample consisted of PBMCs. The TCR sequence derives from a middle-aged man in good health and CMV-seropositive. The chain uses TRBV7-9 and TRBJ2-5; a stretch of 7 junction bases matches TRBD2. DNA sequence: TGTGCCAGCAGCAGGGGAGGGGAGACCCAGTACTTC. It specifies CASSRGGETQYF. The CDR3 plus the reference TRBV7-9 and TRBJ2-5 genes for the other parts give the full variable domain: DTGVSQNPRHKITKRGQNVTFRCDPISEHNRLYWYRQTLGQGPEFLTYFQNEAQLEKSRLLSDRFSAERPKGSFSTLEIQRTEQGDSAMYLCASSRGGETQYFGPGTRLLVL.